The 9 T cell receptor beta chains below all came from one sample that was sequenced in a study of blood T cell repertoires in COVID-19. TCRdb's copy holds only in-frame clones and misses some; the assay was immunoSEQ multiplex PCR. This table has approximately 290,000 clones, 70% to 90% appearing once. Material: PBMCs or T cells enriched from blood (not recorded which). The receptors here all came from a woman under 40 who had recovered from COVID-19.

V gene TRBV10-3 combines with J gene TRBJ2-7, with TRBD2 as a possible D gene (6 bases). The CDR3 has 11 amino acids. V lost 10 bases to trimming and J lost 2 bases, with 9 bases between them. Germline-derived CDR1 and CDR2 are ENHRY and SYGVKD. The CDR3 loop is CATGETYEQYF. In nucleotides, the CDR3 is TGTGCCACGGGGGAGACCTACGAGCAGTACTTC.

The chain is built from TRBV5-1 and TRBJ1-6; the D gene is possibly TRBD1 (5 bases). CDR3 length equals 14 residues. The germline V and J ends were trimmed by 2 bases and 7 bases, with 10 bases remaining between them. CDR1 and CDR2 (germline): SGHRS, YFSETQ. DNA of the CDR3: TGCGCCAGCAGCTTAGGCCAGGGAAATTCACCCCTCCACTTT. This translates into CASSLGQGNSPLHF.

The J gene is TRBJ1-4, the V gene TRBV7-6; D uncertain. From germline, CDR1 is SGHVS and CDR2 FNYEAQ. The CDR3 extends over 15 amino acids. Trimming removed 3 bases from V and 6 bases from J, with 14 bases in between. The CDR3 DNA reads as TGTGCCAGCAGCTTGGATGGGGAGGAGGATGAAAAACTGTTTTTT. It is translated as CASSLDGEEDEKLFF.

The chain links TRBV5-1 to TRBJ2-3; weak D call: TRBD2 (6 bases). This CDR3 is built from 15 residues. The V end lost 0 bases, the J end lost 4 bases, and 12 bases lay between the germline ends. CDR1 is SGHRS and CDR2 is YFSETQ in the germline V gene. CDR3 protein: CASSLEAGWADTQYF. In nucleotides, the CDR3 is TGCGCCAGCAGCTTGGAGGCGGGGTGGGCAGATACGCAGTATTTT.

This rearrangement joins TRBV7-9 to TRBJ1-4; no clear D. The CDR3 totals 13 residues. V lost 4 bases and J 5 bases, leaving 8 bases between the germline ends. The germline CDR1 and CDR2 sequences are SEHNR and FQNEAQ (reference sequence). The CDR3 is CASSSSTNEKLFF. CDR3 nucleotides: TGTGCCAGCAGCTCGAGTACGAATGAAAAACTGTTTTTT.

The V gene is TRBV5-4, the J gene TRBJ2-5, with 8 bases identical to TRBD2. Unmatched junction bases numbered 18, after V lost 4 bases and J lost 7 bases. CDR3 size: 17 residues. In germline, CDR1 is SGHNT, CDR2 YYREEE (reference sequence). The CDR3 nucleotides read TGTGCCAGCAGCCCCTCTTCCGGCGGGGGCGGGGGGTGGACCCAGTACTTC. Encoded protein: CASSPSSGGGGGWTQYF.

This clone has a single count. The chain recombines TRBV12-3 or TRBV12-4 with TRBJ1-5, with D perhaps matching TRBD1 (6 bases). This CDR3 has 12 residues. V gave up 6 bases and J gave up 6 bases, with 9 bases separating them. The CDR3 DNA is TGTGCCAGCAGCCAACAGGGTCAGCCCCAGCATTTT. Translated, it gives CASSQQGQPQHF.

This clone has only one observation. J is TRBJ1-5 and V is TRBV6-5, with 10 bases fitting TRBD1. Trimming at V came to 6 bases and at J to 4 bases, leaving 6 bases not matched to a gene. There are 15 residues in the CDR3. The germline V gene encodes CDR1 MNHEY and CDR2 SVGAGI. CDR3 sequence: CASRETGGPNQPQHF. CDR3 DNA: TGTGCCAGCAGAGAGACAGGGGGCCCTAATCAGCCCCAGCATTTT.

The V call is TRBV5-4, the J call TRBJ2-1; 10 nucleotides align to TRBD2. V gave up 0 bases and J gave up 4 bases; unmatched junction bases: 4. CDR3 size: 16 residues. Germline loops: CDR1 SGHNT, CDR2 YYREEE (reference sequence). In DNA form, the CDR3 reads TGTGCCAGCAGCTTGGCCAATAGCGGGGGGTACAATGAGCAGTTCTTC. It is translated as CASSLANSGGYNEQFF.